This T cell receptor beta chain was identified during a study of radiotherapy plus CTLA-4 blockade in lung cancer. The CDR3 has 10 residues. As for this clone: Its antigen is still unknown. The germline gene is not matched at one end of the junction; a read error may be the cause. Other nucleotide sequences in the sample specify the same CDR3.

Points from the study as a whole: Clones of tumor-derived TCRs expanded in blood after radiotherapy plus ipilimumab. Reports identified early blood T cell clone dynamics, with interferon-beta, as the best response predictor.

Clones were sequenced by immunoSEQ multiplex PCR, and TCRdb holds only the in-frame ones, with some missing. The table lists about 39,000 clones, 79% of them singletons. V usage is TRBV23-1 and J usage is TRBJ2-7; no firm D call. TRBV23-1 is given ORF status, its function remaining uncertain. This clonotype was obtained from a human donor with non-small cell lung cancer that progressed on radiotherapy plus ipilimumab. The material was peripheral blood, obtained from a patient treated with radiotherapy plus ipilimumab. CDR3: CAGHPYEQYF. The CDR3 nucleotides read TGTGCCGGCCATCCCTACGAGCAGTACTTC.